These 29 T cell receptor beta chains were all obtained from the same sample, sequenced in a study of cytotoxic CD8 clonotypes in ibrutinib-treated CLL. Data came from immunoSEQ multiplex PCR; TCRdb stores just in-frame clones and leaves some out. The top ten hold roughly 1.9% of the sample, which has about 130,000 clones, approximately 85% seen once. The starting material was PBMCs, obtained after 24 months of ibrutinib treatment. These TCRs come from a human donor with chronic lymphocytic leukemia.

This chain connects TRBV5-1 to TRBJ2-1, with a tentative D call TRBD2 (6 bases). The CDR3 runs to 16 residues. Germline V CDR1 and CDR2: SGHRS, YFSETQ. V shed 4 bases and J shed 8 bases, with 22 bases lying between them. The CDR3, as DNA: TGCGCCAGCAGCCCATTAACCGTCAAGGGGAGGCATGAGCAGTTCTTC. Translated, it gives CASSPLTVKGRHEQFF.

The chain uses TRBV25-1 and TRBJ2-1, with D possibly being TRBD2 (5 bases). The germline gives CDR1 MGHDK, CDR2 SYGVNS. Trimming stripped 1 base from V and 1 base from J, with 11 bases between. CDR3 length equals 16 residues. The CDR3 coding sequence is TGTGCCAGCAGTGAATCGGGGTCGGCTTCCTACAATGAGCAGTTCTTC. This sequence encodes CASSESGSASYNEQFF. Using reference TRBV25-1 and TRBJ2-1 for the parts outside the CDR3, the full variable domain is EADIYQTPRYLVIGTGKKITLECSQTMGHDKMYWYQQDPGMELHLIHYSYGVNSTEKGDLSSESTVSRIRTEHFPLTLESARPSHTSQYLCASSESGSASYNEQFFGPGTRLTVL.

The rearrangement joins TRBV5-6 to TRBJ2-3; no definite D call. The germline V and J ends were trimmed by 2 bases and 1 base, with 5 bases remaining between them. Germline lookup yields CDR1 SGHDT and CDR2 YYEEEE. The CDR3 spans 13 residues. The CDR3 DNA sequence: TGTGCCAGCAGCTTTCCCCGCACAGATACGCAGTATTTT. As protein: CASSFPRTDTQYF.

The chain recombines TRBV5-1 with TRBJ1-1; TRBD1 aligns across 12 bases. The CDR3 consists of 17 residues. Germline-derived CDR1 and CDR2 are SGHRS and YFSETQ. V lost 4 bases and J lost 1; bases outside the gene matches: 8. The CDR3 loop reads CASSTRDRGLSNTEAFF. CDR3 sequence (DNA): TGCGCCAGCAGCACCCGGGACAGGGGGCTTTCGAACACTGAAGCTTTCTTT.

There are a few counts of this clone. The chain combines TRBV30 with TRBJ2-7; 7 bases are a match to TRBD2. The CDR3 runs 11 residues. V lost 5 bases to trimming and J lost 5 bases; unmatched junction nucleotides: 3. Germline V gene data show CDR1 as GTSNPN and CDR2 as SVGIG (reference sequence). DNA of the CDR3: TGTGCCTGGGCGGGGGACCACGAGCAGTACTTC. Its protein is CAWAGDHEQYF.

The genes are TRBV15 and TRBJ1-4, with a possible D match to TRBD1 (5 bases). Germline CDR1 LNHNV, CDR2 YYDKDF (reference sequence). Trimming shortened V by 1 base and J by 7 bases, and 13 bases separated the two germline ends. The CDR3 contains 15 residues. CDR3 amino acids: CATSRGPLGPEKLFF. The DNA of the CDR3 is TGTGCCACCAGCAGAGGGCCACTGGGGCCTGAAAAACTGTTTTTT.

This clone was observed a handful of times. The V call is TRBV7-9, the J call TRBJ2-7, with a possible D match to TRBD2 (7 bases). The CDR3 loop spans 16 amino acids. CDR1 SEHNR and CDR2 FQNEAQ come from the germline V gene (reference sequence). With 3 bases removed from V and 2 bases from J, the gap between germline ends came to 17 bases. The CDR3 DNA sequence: TGTGCCAGCAGCTTGACTTTGGGGAGGGGGACCTACGAGCAGTACTTC. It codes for CASSLTLGRGTYEQYF.

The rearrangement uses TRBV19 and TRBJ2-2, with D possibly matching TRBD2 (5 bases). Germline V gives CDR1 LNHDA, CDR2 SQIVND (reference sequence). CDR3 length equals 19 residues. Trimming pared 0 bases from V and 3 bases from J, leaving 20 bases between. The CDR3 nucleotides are TGTGCCAGTAGTATAGAATTCCCCCCGCGAGGGAGCCACACCGGGGAGCTGTTTTTT. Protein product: CASSIEFPPRGSHTGELFF.

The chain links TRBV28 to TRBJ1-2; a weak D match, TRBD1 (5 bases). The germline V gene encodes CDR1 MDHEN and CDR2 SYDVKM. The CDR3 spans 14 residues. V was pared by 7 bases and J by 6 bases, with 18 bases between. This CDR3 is CASIVMGTSNGYTF. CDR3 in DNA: TGTGCCAGCATCGTTATGGGGACTTCGAATGGCTACACCTTC.

CDR3 in DNA: TGCGCCAGCAGCTTGTCGCAGGGTCGTGATTCACCCCTCCACTTT. Its protein product is CASSLSQGRDSPLHF. The chain couples TRBV5-1 to TRBJ1-6; D possibly corresponds to TRBD1 (5 bases). With 1 base removed from V and 8 bases from J, the gap between germline ends came to 13 bases. Per the germline V gene, CDR1 is SGHRS and CDR2 is YFSETQ. The length of the CDR3 is 15 residues.

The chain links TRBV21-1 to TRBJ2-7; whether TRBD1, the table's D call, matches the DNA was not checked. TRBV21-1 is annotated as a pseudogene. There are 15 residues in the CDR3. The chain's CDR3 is CAPPGRTGRDYEQYF. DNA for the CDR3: TGTGCCCCCCCGGGAAGGACAGGGAGGGATTACGAGCAGTACTTC.

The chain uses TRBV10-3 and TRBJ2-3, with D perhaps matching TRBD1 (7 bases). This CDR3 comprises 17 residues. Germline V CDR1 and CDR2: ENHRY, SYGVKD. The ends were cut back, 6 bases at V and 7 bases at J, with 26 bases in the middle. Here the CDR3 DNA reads TGTGCCATCAGAACGGAGGGTGTGGGGACAGCCAAAAATACGCAGTATTTT. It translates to CAIRTEGVGTAKNTQYF.

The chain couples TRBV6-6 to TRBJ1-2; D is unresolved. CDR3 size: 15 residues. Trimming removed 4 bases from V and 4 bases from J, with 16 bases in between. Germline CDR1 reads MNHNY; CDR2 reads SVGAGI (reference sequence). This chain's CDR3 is CASSSPTATFYGYTF. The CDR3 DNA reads TGTGCCAGCAGTTCTCCGACCGCCACATTCTATGGCTACACCTTC.

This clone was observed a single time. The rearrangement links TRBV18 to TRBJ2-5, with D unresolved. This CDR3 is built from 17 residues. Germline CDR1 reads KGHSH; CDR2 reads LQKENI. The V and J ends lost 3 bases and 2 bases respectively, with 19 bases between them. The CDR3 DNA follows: TGTGCCAGCTCACCTCCGTGGAGCAGCCAACATCAAGAGACCCAGTACTTC. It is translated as CASSPPWSSQHQETQYF. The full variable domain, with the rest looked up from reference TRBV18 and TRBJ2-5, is NAGVMQNPRHLVRRRGQEARLRCSPMKGHSHVYWYRQLPEEGLKFMVYLQKENIIDESGMPKERFSAEFPKEGPSILRIQQVVRGDSAAYFCASSPPWSSQHQETQYFGPGTRLLVL.

The CDR3 region has the DNA TGTGCCTGGAGTACCGGGACTAGCAACATTCAGTACTTC. This gives the protein CAWSTGTSNIQYF. The chain recombines TRBV30 with TRBJ2-4, with TRBD2 matching 9 bases. Germline V gene lookup returns CDR1 GTSNPN and CDR2 SVGIG (reference sequence). The V segment lost 2 bases and the J segment 7 bases; nucleotides outside the gene matches: 3. This CDR3 spans 13 amino acids.

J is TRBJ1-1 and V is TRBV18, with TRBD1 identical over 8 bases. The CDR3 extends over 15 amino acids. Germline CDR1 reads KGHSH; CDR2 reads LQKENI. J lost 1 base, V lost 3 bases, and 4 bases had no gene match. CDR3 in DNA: TGTGCCAGCTCACCCGACAGGGGCGAGAACACTGAAGCTTTCTTT. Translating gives CASSPDRGENTEAFF.

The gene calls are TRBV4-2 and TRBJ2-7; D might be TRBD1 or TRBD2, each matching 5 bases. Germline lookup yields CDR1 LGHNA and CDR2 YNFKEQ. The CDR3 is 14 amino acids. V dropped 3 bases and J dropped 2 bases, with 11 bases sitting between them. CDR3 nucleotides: TGTGCCAGCAGCCACGGGGCGCCCACCTACGAGCAGTACTTC. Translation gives CASSHGAPTYEQYF.

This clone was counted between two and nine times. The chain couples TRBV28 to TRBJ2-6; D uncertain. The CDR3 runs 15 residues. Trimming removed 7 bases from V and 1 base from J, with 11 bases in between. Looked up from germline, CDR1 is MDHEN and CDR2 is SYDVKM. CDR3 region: CASTVGRSGANVLTF. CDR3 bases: TGTGCCAGCACTGTAGGGCGGTCTGGGGCCAACGTCCTGACTTTC.

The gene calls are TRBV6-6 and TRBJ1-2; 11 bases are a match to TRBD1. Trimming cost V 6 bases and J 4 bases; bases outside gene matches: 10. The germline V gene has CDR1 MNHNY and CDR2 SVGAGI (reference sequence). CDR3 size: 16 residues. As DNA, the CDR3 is TGTGCCAGCAGCGAGGGACAGGGGGGTCGGGGCTATGGCTACACCTTC. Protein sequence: CASSEGQGGRGYGYTF.

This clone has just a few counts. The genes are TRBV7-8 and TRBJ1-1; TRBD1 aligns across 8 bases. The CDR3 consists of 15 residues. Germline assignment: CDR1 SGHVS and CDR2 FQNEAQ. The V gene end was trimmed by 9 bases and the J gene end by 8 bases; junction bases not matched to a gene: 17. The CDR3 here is CASYPSRGRGPEAFF. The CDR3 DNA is TGTGCCAGTTACCCCAGTAGGGGCAGGGGGCCGGAAGCTTTCTTT.

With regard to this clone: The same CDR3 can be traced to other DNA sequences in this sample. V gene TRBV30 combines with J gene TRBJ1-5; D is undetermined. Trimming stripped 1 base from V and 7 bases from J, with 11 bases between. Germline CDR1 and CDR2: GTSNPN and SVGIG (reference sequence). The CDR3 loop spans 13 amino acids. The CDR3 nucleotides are TGTGCCTGGAGTGGGCAAGTTAACCAGCCCCAGCATTTT. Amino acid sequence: CAWSGQVNQPQHF.

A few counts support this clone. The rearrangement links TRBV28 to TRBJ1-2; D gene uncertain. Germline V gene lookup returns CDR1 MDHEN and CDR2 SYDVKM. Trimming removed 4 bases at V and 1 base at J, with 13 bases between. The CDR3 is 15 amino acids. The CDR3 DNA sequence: TGTGCCAGCAGTTCCCCTCGAGGTATTAACTATGGCTACACCTTC. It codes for CASSSPRGINYGYTF.

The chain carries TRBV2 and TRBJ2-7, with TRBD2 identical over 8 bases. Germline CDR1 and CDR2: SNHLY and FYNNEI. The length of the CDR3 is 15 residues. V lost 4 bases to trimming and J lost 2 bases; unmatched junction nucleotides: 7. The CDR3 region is CASSGAAGGTYEQYF. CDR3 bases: TGTGCCAGCAGTGGGGCCGCGGGAGGAACCTACGAGCAGTACTTC.

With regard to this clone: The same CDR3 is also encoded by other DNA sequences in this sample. The CDR3 sequence is CASSARTGGTDTQYF. The CDR3 DNA sequence: TGTGCCAGCAGCGCGCGGACAGGGGGCACAGATACGCAGTATTTT. The J gene is TRBJ2-3, the V gene TRBV7-2, with 9 bases that match TRBD1. CDR1 is SGHTA, CDR2 FQGNSA, per germline. This CDR3 comprises 15 residues. The junction had 4 bases not matched to a gene; V was cut back by 5 bases and J by 1 base.

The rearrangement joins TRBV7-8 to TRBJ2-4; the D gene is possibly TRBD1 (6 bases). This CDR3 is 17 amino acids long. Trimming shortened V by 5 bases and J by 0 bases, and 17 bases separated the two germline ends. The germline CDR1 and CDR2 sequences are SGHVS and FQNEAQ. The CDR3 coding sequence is TGTGCCAGCAGCCCCTCAGGGGTCACGCTAGCCAAAAACATTCAGTACTTC. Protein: CASSPSGVTLAKNIQYF.

Written as DNA, the CDR3 is TGTGCCAGCAGCCCGGGGGGACAGGGAGGCAGAGAGACCCAGTACTTC. Translation: CASSPGGQGGRETQYF. This sequence joins TRBV7-9 and TRBJ2-5, with 9 nucleotides matching TRBD1. Trimming at V came to 5 bases and at J to 4 bases, leaving 11 bases not matched to a gene. The CDR3 covers 16 residues. CDR1 and CDR2 (germline): SEHNR, FQNEAQ (reference sequence).

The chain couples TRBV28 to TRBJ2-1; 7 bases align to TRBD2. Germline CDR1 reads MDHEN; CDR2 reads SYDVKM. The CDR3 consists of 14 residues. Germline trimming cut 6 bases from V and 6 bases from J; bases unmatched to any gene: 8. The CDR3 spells CASSQGGRFNEQFF. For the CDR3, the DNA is TGTGCCAGCAGCCAGGGAGGGAGGTTCAATGAGCAGTTCTTC. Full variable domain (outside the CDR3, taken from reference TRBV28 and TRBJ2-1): DVKVTQSSRYLVKRTGEKVFLECVQDMDHENMFWYRQDPGLGLRLIYFSYDVKMKEKGDIPEGYSVSREKKERFSLILESASTNQTSMYLCASSQGGRFNEQFFGPGTRLTVL.

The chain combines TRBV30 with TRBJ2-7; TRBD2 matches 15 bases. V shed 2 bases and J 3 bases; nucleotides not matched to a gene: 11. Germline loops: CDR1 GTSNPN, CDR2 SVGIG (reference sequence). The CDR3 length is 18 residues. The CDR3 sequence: CAWSSKPGLAGGLYEQYF. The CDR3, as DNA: TGTGCCTGGAGTTCTAAACCGGGACTAGCGGGGGGCCTCTACGAGCAGTACTTC.

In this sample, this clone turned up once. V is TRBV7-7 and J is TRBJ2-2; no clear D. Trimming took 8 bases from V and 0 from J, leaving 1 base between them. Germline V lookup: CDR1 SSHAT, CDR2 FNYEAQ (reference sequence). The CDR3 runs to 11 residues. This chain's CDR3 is CASSNTGELFF. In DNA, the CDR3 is TGTGCCAGCTCGAACACCGGGGAGCTGTTTTTT.